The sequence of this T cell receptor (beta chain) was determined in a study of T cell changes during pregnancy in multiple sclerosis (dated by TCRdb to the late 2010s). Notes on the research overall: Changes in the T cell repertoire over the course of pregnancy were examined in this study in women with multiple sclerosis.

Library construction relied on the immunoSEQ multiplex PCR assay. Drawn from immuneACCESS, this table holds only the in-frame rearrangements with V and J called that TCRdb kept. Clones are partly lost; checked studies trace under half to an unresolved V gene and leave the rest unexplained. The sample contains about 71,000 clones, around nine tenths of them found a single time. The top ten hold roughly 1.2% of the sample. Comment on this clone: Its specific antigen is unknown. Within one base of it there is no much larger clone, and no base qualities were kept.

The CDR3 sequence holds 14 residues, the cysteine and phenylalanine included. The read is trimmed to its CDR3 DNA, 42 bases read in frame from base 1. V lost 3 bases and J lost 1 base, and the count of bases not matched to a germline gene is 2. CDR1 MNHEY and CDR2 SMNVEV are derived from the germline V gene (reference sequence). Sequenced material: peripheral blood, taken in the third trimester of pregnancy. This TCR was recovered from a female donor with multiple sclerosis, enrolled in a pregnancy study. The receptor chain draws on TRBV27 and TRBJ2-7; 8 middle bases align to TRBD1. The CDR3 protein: CASSLDRESYEQYF. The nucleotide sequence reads TGTGCCAGCAGTTTGGACAGGGAATCCTACGAGCAGTACTTC.